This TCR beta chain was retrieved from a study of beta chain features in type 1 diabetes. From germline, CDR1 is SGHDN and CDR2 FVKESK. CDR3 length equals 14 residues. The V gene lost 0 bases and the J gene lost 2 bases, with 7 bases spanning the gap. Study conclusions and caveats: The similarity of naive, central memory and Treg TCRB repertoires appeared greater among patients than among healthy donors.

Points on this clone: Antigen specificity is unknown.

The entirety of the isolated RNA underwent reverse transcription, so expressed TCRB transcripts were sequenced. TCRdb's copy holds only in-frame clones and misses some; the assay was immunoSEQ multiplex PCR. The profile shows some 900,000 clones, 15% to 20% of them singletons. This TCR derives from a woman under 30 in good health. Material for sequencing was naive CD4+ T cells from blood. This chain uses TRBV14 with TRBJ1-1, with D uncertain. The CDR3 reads CASSQESANTEAFF. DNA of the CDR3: TGTGCCAGCAGCCAAGAGTCAGCTAACACTGAAGCTTTCTTT.